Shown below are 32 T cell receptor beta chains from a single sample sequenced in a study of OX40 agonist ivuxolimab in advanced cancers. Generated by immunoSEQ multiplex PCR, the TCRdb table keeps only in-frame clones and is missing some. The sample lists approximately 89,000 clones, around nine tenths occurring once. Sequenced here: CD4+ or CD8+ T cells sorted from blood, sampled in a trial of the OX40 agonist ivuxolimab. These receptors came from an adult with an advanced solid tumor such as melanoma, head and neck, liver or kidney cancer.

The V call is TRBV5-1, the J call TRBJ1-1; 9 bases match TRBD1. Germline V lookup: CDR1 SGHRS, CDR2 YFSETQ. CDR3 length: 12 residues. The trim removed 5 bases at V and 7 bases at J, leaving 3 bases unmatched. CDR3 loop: CASRMGQGEAFF. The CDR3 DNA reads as TGCGCCAGCAGAATGGGACAGGGTGAAGCTTTCTTT.

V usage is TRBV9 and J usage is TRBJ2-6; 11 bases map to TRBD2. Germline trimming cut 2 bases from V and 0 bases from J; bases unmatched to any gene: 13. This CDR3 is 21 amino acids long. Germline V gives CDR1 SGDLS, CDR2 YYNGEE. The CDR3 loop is CASSVAPQLAGASSGANVLTF. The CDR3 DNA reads TGTGCCAGCAGCGTGGCCCCTCAACTAGCGGGGGCCAGCTCTGGGGCCAACGTCCTGACTTTC.

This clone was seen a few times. The chain's CDR3 is CASSSRPRLDYGYTF. CDR3 in DNA: TGTGCCAGCAGCTCGAGGCCGAGGCTCGACTATGGCTACACCTTC. This chain links TRBV5-6 with TRBJ1-2; D gene ambiguous. Deletions cut 3 bases from V and 3 bases from J, with 15 bases between. The CDR3 has 15 residues. Germline CDR1 and CDR2: SGHDT and YYEEEE.

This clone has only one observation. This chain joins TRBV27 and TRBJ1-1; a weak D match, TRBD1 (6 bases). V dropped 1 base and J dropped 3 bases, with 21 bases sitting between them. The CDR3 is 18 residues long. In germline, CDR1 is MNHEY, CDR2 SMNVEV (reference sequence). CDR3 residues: CASSLLGRALTGHTEAFF. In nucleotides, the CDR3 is TGTGCCAGCAGTTTATTAGGCAGGGCCCTAACAGGGCACACTGAAGCTTTCTTT.

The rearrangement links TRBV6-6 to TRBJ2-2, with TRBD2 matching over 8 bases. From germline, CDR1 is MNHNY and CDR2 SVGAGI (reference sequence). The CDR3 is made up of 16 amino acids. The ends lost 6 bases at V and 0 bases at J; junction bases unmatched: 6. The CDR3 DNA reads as TGTGCCAGCAGCGCCCGGGGGGGGTCGAACACCGGGGAGCTGTTTTTT. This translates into CASSARGGSNTGELFF.

The CDR3 region has the DNA TGTGCCAGCAGCTTACAGGGAAATCCGCGATCTCGGTACGAGCAGTACTTC. It yields the protein CASSLQGNPRSRYEQYF. The V and J genes are TRBV7-9 and TRBJ2-5, with D tentatively TRBD1 (5 bases). The closer fit of TRBJ2-7 to the DNA end suggests the J call may be wrong. Germline V CDR1 and CDR2: SEHNR, FQNEAQ (reference sequence). The CDR3 consists of 17 residues.

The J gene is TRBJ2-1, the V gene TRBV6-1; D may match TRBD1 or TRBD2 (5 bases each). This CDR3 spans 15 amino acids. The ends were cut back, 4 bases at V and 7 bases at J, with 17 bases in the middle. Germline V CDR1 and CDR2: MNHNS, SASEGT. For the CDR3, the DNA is TGTGCCAGCAGTGCCCGAGGGGTGGAAGTGAATGAGCAGTTCTTC. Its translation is CASSARGVEVNEQFF.

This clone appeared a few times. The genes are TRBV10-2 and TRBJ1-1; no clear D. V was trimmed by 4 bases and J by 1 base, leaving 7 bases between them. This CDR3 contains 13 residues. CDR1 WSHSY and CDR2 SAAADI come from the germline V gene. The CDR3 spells CASSVSSNTEAFF. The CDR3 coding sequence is TGCGCCAGCAGTGTTAGCTCGAACACTGAAGCTTTCTTT.

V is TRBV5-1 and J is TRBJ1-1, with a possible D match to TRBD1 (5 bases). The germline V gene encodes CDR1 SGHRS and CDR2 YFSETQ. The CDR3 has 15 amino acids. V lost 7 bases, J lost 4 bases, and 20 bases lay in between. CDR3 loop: CASLPGSTGGTEAFF. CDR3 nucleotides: TGCGCCAGCTTGCCCGGATCCACCGGGGGCACTGAAGCTTTCTTT.

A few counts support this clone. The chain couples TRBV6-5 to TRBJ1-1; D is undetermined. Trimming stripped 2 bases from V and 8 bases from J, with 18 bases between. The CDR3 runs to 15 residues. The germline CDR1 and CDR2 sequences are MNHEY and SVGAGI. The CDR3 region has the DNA TGTGCCAGCAGTTACGTCGAGGACTCCCCTCGGGAAGCTTTCTTT. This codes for CASSYVEDSPREAFF.

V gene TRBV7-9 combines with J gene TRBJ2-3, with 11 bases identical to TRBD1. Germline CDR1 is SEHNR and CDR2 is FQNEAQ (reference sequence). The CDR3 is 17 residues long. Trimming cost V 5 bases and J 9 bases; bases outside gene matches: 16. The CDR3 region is CASSPGYWTGGRGTQYF. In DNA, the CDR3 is TGTGCCAGCAGCCCCGGGTATTGGACAGGGGGCCGAGGGACGCAGTATTTT.

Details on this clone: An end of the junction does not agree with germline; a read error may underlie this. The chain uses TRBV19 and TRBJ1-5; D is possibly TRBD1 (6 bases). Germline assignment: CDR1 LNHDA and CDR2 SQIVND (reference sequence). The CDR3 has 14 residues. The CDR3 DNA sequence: TGTACCAGTAGTAAGACAGGCCAAAATCAGCCCCAGCATTTT. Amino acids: CTSSKTGQNQPQHF. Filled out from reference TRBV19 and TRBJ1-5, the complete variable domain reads DGGITQSPKYLFRKEGQNVTLSCEQNLNHDAMYWYRQDPGQGLRLIYYSQIVNDFQKGDIAEGYSVSREKKESFPLTVTSAQKNPTAFYLCTSSKTGQNQPQHFGDGTRLSIL.

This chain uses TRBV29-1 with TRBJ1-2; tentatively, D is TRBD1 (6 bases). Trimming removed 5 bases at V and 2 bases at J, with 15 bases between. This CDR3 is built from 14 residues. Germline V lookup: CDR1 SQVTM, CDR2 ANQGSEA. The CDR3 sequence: CSVFGQPGNYGYTF. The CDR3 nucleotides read TGCAGCGTTTTTGGACAGCCGGGGAACTATGGCTACACCTTC. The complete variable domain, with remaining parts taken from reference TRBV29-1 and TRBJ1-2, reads SAVISQKPSRDICQRGTSLTIQCQVDSQVTMMFWYRQQPGQSLTLIATANQGSEATYESGFVIDKFPISRPNLTFSTLTVSNMSPEDSSIYLCSVFGQPGNYGYTFGSGTRLTVV.

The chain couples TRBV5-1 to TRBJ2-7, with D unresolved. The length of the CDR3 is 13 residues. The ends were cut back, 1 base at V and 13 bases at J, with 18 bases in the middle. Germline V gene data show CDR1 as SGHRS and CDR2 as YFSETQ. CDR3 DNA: TGCGCCAGCAGCTTGCAAACCGGGTCCTTCCTATACTTC. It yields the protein CASSLQTGSFLYF. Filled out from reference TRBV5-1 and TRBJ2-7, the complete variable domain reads KAGVTQTPRYLIKTRGQQVTLSCSPISGHRSVSWYQQTPGQGLQFLFEYFSETQRNKGNFPGRFSGRQFSNSRSEMNVSTLELGDSALYLCASSLQTGSFLYFGPGTRLTVT.

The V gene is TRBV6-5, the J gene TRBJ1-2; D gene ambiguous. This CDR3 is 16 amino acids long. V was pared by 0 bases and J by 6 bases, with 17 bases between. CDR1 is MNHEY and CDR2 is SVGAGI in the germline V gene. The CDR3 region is CASSYSMSFGKHGYTF. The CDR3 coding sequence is TGTGCCAGCAGTTACTCCATGTCCTTCGGTAAACATGGCTACACCTTC.

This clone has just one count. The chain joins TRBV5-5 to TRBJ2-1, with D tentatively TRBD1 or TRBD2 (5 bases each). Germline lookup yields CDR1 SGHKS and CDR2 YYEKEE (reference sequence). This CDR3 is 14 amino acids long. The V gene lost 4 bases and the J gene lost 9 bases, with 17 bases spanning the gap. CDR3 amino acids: CASSPVDWGSEQFF. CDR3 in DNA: TGTGCCAGCAGCCCGGTCGATTGGGGGAGTGAGCAGTTCTTC.

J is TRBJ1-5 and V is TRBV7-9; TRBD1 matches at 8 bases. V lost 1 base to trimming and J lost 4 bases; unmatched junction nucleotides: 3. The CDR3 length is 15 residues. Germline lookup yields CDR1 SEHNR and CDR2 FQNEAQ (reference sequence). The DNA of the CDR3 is TGTGCCAGCAGCTTAGGAGGACAGGGTAATCAGCCCCAGCATTTT. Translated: CASSLGGQGNQPQHF.

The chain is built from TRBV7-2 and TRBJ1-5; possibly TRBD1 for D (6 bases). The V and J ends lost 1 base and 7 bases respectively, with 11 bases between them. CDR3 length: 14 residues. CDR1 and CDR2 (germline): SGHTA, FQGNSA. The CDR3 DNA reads TGTGCCAGCAGCTTAGGGAACAGGGCCCAGCCCCAGCATTTT. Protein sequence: CASSLGNRAQPQHF. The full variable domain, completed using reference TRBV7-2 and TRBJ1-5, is GAGVSQSPSNKVTEKGKDVELRCDPISGHTALYWYRQSLGQGLEFLIYFQGNSAPDKSGLPSDRFSAERTGGSVSTLTIQRTQQEDSAVYLCASSLGNRAQPQHFGDGTRLSIL.

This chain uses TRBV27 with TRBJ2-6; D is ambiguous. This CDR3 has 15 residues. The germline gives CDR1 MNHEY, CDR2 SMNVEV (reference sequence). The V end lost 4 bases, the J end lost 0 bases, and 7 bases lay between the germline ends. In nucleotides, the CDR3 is TGTGCCAGCAGTTCTTACAACTCTGGGGCCAACGTCCTGACTTTC. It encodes CASSSYNSGANVLTF. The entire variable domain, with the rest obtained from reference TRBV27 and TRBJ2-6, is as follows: EAQVTQNPRYLITVTGKKLTVTCSQNMNHEYMSWYRQDPGLGLRQIYYSMNVEVTDKGDVPEGYKVSRKEKRNFPLILESPSPNQTSLYFCASSSYNSGANVLTFGAGSRLTVL.

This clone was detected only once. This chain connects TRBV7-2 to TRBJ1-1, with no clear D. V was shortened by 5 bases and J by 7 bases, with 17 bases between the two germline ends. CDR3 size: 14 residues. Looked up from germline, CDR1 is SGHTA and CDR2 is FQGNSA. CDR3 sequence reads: CASSLPIRTGEAFF. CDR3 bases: TGTGCCAGCAGCCTGCCTATAAGGACGGGTGAAGCTTTCTTT.

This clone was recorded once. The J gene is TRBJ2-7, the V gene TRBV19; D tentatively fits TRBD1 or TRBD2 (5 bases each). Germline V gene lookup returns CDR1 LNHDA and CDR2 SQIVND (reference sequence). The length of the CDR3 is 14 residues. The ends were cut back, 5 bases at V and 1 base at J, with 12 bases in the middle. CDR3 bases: TGTGCCAGTAGTCCGGGGCCCTTTTCCTACGAGCAGTACTTC. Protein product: CASSPGPFSYEQYF.

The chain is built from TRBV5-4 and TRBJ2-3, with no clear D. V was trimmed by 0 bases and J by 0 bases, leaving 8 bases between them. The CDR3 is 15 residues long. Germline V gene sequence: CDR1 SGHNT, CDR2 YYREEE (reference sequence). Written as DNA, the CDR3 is TGTGCCAGCAGCTTGGACATGACTAGCACAGATACGCAGTATTTT. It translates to CASSLDMTSTDTQYF.

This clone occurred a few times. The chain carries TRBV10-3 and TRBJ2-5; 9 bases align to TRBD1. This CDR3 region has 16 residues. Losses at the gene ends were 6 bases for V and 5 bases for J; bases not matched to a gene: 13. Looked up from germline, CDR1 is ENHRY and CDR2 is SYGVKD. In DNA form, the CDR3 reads TGTGCCATCAGACCCGGAGGGGGACAGGGAGGGGAGACCCAGTACTTC. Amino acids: CAIRPGGGQGGETQYF.

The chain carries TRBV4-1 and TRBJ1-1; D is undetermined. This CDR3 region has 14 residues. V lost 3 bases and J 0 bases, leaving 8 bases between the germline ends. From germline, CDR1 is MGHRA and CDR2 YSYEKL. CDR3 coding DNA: TGCGCCAGCAGCCACAACAGCATGAACACTGAAGCTTTCTTT. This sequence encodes CASSHNSMNTEAFF.

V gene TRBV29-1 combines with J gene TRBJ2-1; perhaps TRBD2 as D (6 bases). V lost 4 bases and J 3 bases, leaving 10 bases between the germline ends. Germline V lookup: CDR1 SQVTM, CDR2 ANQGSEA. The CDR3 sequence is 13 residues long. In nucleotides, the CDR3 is TGCAGCGTTGGGAGGGCCAGCTACAATGAGCAGTTCTTC. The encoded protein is CSVGRASYNEQFF.

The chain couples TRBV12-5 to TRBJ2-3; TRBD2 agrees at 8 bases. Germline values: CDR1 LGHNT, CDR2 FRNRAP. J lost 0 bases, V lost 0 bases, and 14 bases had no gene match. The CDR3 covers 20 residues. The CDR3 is CASGLVLGTSGGTSTDTQYF. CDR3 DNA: TGTGCTAGTGGTTTGGTACTAGGGACTAGTGGGGGTACTAGCACAGATACGCAGTATTTT.

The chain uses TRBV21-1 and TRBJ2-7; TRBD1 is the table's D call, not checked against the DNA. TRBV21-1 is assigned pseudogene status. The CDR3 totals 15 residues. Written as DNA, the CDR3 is TGTGCCAGCAGCCAAGACAGGGAGAACCCCTACGAGCAGTACTTC. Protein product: CASSQDRENPYEQYF.

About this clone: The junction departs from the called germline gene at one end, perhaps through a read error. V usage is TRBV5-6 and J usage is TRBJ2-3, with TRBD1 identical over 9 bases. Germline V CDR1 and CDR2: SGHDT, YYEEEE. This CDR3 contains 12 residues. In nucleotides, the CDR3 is TGTGCCAGCAGCTCTAACAGGGGGCACGTCATTTTT. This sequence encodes CASSSNRGHVIF.

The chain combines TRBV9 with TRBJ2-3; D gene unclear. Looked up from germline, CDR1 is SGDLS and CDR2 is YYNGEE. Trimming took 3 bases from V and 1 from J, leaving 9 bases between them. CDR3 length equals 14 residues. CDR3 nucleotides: TGTGCCAGCAGCGGCGGATCTGGCACAGATACGCAGTATTTT. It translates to CASSGGSGTDTQYF.

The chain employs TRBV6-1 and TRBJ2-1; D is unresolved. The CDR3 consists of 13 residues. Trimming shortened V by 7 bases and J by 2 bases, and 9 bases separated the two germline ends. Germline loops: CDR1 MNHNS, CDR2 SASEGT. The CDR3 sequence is CASNNVAYNEQFF. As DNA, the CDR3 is TGTGCCAGCAACAACGTAGCCTACAATGAGCAGTTCTTC.

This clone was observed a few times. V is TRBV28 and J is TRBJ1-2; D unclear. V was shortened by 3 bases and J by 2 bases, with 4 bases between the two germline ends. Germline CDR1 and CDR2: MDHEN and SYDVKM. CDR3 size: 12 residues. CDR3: CASSFKNYGYTF. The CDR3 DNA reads TGTGCCAGCAGTTTCAAGAACTATGGCTACACCTTC.

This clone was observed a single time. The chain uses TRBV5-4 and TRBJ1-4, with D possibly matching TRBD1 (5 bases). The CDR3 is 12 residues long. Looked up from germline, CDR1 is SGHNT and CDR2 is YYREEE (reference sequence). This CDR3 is CATGQLNEKLFF. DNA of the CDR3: TGTGCGACGGGGCAGCTTAATGAAAAACTGTTTTTT. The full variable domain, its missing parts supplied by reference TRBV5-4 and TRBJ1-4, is ETGVTQSPTHLIKTRGQQVTLRCSSQSGHNTVSWYQQALGQGPQFIFQYYREEENGRGNFPPRFSGLQFPNYSSELNVNALELDDSALYLCATGQLNEKLFFGSGTQLSVL.